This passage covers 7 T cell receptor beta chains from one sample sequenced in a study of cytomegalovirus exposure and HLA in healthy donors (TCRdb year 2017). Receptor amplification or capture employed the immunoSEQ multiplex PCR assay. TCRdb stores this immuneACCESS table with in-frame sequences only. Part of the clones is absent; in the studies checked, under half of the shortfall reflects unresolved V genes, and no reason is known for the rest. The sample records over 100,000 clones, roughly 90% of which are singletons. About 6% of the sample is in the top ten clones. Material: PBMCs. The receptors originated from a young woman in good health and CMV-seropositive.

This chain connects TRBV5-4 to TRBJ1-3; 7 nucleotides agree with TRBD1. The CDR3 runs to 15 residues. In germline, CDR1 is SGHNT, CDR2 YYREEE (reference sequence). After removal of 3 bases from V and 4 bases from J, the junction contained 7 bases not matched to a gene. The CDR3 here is CASSSPGTAGNTIYF. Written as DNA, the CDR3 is TGTGCCAGCAGCTCTCCTGGGACAGCAGGAAACACCATATATTTT.

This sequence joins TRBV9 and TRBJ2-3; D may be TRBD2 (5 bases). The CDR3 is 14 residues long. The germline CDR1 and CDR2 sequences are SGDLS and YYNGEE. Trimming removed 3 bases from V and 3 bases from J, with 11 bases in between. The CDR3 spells CASSAGLLTDTQYF. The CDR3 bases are TGTGCCAGCAGCGCAGGACTCCTTACAGATACGCAGTATTTT.

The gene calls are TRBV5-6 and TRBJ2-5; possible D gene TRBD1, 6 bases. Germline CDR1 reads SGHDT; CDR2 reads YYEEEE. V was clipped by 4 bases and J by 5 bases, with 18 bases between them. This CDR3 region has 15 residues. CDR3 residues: CASSPPGVRMETQYF. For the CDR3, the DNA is TGTGCCAGCAGCCCCCCAGGGGTGAGGATGGAGACCCAGTACTTC.

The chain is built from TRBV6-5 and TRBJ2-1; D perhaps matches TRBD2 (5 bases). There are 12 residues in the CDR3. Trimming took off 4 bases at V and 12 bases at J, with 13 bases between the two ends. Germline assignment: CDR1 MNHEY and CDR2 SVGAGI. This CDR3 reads CASSSSLFGQFF. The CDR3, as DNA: TGTGCCAGCAGTTCTAGCCTCTTTGGGCAGTTCTTC.

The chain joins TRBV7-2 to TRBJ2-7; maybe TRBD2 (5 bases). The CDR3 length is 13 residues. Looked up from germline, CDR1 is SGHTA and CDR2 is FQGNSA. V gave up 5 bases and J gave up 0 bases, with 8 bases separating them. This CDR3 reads CASSTGDSYEQYF. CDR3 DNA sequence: TGTGCCAGCAGCACCGGGGACTCCTACGAGCAGTACTTC.

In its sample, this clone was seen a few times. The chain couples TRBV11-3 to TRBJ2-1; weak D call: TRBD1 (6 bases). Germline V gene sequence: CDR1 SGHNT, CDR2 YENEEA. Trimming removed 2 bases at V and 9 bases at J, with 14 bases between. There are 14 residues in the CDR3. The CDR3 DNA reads TGTGCCAGCAGCTTACAGGGACACAGGAGTGAGCAGTTCTTC. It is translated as CASSLQGHRSEQFF.

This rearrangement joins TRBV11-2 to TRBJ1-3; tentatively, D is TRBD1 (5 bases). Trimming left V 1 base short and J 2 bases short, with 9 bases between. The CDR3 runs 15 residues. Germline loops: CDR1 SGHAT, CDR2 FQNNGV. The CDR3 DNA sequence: TGTGCCAGCAGCTTAGCCCCCAGGGCTGGAAACACCATATATTTT. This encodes CASSLAPRAGNTIYF.